This T cell receptor (beta chain) was recovered during a study of T cell responses to AZD1222 COVID-19 vaccine. Study-wide results and limits: Most donors were white British, females outnumbered males, and clonal diversity was possibly underestimated.

Trimming took off 6 bases at V and 1 base at J, with 19 bases between the two ends. Germline CDR1 is SGHVS and CDR2 is FQNEAQ. The CDR3 runs to 17 residues. A remark on this clone: Its antigen remains unknown.

The method was immunoSEQ multiplex PCR; TCRdb's version includes in-frame clones alone and lacks a portion of them. Among more than 85,000 clones, about 88% were seen once, and the ten largest hold around 5.1%. The clonotype originates from an adult in good health. The chain couples TRBV7-8 to TRBJ1-5; D possibly corresponds to TRBD1 (6 bases). Sample: peripheral blood, taken on day 0 of AZD1222 vaccination. The CDR3 sequence: CASSLSGTPISNQPQHF. The DNA of the CDR3 is TGTGCCAGCAGTCTGTCCGGGACACCCATCAGCAATCAGCCCCAGCATTTT.